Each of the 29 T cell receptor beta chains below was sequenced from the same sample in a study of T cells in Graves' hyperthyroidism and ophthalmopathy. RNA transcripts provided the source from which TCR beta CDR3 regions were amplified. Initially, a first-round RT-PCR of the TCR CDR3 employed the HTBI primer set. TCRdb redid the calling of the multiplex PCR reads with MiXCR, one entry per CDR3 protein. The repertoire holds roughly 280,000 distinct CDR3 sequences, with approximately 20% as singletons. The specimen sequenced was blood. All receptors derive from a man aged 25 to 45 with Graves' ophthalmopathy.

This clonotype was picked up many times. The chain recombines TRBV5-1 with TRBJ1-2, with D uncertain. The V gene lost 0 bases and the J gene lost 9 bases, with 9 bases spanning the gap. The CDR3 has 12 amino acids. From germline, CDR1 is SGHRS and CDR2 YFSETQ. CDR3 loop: CASSLEQRSYTF. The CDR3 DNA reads TGCGCCAGCAGCTTGGAACAGCGAAGCTACACCTTC.

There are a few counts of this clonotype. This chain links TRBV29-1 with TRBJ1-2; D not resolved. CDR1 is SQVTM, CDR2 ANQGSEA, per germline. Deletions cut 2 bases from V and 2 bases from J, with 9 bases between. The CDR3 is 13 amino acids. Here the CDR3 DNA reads TGCAGCGTTGAACTTTCCGTGAACTATGGCTACACCTTC. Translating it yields CSVELSVNYGYTF.

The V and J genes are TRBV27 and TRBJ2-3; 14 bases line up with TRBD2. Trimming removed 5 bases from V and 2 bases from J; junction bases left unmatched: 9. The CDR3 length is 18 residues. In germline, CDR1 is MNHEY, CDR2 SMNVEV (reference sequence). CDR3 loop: CASSITRTSGGTTDTQYF. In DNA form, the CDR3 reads TGTGCCAGCAGTATCACCCGGACTAGCGGGGGGACCACAGATACGCAGTATTTT.

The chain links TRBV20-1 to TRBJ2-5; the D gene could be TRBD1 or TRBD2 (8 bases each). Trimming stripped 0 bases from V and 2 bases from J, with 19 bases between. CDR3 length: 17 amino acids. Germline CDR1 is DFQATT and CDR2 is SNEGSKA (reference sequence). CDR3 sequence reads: CSARDRLARQGQETQYF. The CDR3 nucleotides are TGCAGTGCTAGAGATCGACTAGCGCGACAGGGGCAAGAGACCCAGTACTTC.

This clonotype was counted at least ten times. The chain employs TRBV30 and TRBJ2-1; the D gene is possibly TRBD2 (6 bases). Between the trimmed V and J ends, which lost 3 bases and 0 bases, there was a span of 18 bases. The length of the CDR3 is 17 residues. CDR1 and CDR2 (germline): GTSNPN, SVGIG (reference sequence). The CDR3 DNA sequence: TGTGCCTGGAGCTACCCCTTAGCGGTAAGCTCCTACAATGAGCAGTTCTTC. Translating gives CAWSYPLAVSSYNEQFF.

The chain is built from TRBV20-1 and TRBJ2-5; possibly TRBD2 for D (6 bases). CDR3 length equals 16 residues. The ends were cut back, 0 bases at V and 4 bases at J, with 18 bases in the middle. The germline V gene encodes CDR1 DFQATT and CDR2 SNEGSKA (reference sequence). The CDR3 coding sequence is TGCAGTGCTAGAGATCGGTGGAGGGGTAGGGGAGAGACCCAGTACTTC. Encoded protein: CSARDRWRGRGETQYF.

CDR3 bases: TGTGCCAGCAGCCCCCTTGGGGGAGGCACCACCGGGGAGCTGTTTTTT. Translated, it gives CASSPLGGGTTGELFF. This sequence joins TRBV11-1 and TRBJ2-2; the D gene is possibly TRBD2 (6 bases). V dropped 5 bases and J dropped 4 bases, with 17 bases sitting between them. The CDR3 has 16 amino acids. CDR1 is SGHAT and CDR2 is FQDESV in the germline V gene (reference sequence).

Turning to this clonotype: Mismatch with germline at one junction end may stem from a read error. The CDR3 spells CASSKGEPGLAGGMSSYNEQFF. Here the CDR3 DNA reads TGTGCCAGCAGTAAAGGCGAGCCGGGACTAGCGGGAGGGATGAGCTCCTACAATGAGCAGTTCTTC. This rearrangement joins TRBV10-2 to TRBJ2-1; TRBD2 matches 16 bases. The germline CDR1 and CDR2 sequences are WSHSY and SAAADI. The CDR3 contains 22 residues.

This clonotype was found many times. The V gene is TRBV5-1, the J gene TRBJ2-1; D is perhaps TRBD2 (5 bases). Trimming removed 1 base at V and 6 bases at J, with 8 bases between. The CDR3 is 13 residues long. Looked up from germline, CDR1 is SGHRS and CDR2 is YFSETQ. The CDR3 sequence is CASSLRDANEQFF. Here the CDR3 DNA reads TGCGCCAGCAGCTTGCGGGATGCCAATGAGCAGTTCTTC.

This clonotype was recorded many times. As DNA, the CDR3 is TGTGCCAGCAGCTTCGGGGGGGGAAACACCGGGGAGCTGTTTTTT. Amino acids: CASSFGGGNTGELFF. The V call is TRBV11-2, the J call TRBJ2-2, with TRBD2 matching over 8 bases. The CDR3 spans 15 residues. Per the germline V gene, CDR1 is SGHAT and CDR2 is FQNNGV. V was pared by 3 bases and J by 2 bases, with 2 bases of the junction left unmatched.

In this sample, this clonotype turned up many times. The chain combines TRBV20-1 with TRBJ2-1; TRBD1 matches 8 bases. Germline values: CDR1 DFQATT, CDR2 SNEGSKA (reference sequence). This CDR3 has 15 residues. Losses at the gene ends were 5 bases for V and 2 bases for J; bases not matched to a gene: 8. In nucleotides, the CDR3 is TGCAGTGCTTATCGACAGGGGATTACCTACAATGAGCAGTTCTTC. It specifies CSAYRQGITYNEQFF.

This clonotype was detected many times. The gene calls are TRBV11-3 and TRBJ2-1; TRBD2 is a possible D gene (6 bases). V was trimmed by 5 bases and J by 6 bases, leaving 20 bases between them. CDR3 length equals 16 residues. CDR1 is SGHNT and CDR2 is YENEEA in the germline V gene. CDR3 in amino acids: CASSPLEGTLRNEQFF. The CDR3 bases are TGTGCCAGCAGCCCTCTAGAGGGGACTCTTCGCAATGAGCAGTTCTTC. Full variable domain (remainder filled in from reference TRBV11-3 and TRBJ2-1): EAGVVQSPRYKIIEKKQPVAFWCNPISGHNTLYWYLQNLGQGPELLIRYENEEAVDDSQLPKDRFSAERLKGVDSTLKIQPAELGDSAVYLCASSPLEGTLRNEQFFGPGTRLTVL.

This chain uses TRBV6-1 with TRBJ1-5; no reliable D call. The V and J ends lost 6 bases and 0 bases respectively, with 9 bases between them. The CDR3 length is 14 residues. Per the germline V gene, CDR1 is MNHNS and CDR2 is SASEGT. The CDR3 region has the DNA TGTGCCAGCAGGACCTACTATAGCAATCAGCCCCAGCATTTT. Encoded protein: CASRTYYSNQPQHF.

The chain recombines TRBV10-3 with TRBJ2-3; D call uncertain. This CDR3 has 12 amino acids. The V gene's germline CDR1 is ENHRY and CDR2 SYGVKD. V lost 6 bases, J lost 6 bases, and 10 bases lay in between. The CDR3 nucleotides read TGTGCCATCAGGGGGAATGGGGATACGCAGTATTTT. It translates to CAIRGNGDTQYF.

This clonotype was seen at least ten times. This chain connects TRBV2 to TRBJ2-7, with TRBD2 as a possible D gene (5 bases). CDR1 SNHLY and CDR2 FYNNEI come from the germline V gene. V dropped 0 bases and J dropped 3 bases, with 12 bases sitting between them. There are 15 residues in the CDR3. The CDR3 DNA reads TGTGCCAGCAGTGAAGCAACGGGGTCCGTCTACGAGCAGTACTTC. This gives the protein CASSEATGSVYEQYF. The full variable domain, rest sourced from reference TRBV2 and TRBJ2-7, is EPEVTQTPSHQVTQMGQEVILRCVPISNHLYFYWYRQILGQKVEFLVSFYNNEISEKSEIFDDQFSVERPDGSNFTLKIRSTKLEDSAMYFCASSEATGSVYEQYFGPGTRLTVT.

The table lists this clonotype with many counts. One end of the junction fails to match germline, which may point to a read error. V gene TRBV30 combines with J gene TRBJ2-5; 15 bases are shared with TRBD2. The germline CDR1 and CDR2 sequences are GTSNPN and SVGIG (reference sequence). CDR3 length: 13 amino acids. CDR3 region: CAWSRGTSGRTNF. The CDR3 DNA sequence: TGTGCCTGGAGTCGGGGGACTAGCGGGAGGACAAACTTC.

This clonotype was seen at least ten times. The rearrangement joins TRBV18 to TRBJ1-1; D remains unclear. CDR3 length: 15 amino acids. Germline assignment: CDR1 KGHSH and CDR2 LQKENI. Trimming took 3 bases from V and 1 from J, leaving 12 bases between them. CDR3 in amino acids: CASSPTEGRNTEAFF. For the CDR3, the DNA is TGTGCCAGCTCACCGACGGAGGGTCGGAACACTGAAGCTTTCTTT.

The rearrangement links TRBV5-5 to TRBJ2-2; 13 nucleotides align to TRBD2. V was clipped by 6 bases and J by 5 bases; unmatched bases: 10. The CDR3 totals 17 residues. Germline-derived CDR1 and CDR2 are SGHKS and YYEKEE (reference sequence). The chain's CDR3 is CASTLRPTSGRTGELFF. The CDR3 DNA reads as TGTGCCAGCACCCTGAGACCGACTAGCGGGAGGACCGGGGAGCTGTTTTTT.

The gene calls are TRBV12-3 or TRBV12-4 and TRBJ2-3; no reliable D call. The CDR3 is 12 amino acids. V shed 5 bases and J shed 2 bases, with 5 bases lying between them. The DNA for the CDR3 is TGTGCCAGCAGTAGGGCCACAGATACGCAGTATTTT. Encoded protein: CASSRATDTQYF.

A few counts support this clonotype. CDR3 amino acids: CANTGLENTGELFF. The CDR3 DNA reads as TGTGCCAATACGGGACTGGAAAACACCGGGGAGCTGTTTTTT. The chain is built from TRBV7-9 and TRBJ2-2; TRBD2 might be the D (6 bases). Germline loops: CDR1 SEHNR, CDR2 FQNEAQ (reference sequence). The CDR3 is made up of 14 amino acids. Trimming took 10 bases from V and 2 from J, leaving 14 bases between them.

DNA of the CDR3: TGTGCCAGCAGTCCCTCCGTAACTCAGCCCCAGCATTTT. Translated: CASSPSVTQPQHF. V gene TRBV27 combines with J gene TRBJ1-5; no clear D gene. Trimming pared 5 bases from V and 6 bases from J, leaving 11 bases between. Looked up from germline, CDR1 is MNHEY and CDR2 is SMNVEV (reference sequence). This CDR3 has 13 amino acids.

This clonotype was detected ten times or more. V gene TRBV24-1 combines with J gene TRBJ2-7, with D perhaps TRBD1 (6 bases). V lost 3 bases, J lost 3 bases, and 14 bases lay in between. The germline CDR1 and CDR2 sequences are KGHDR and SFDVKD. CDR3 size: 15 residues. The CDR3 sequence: CATSDRQVGVYEQYF. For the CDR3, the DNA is TGTGCCACCAGTGATCGACAGGTAGGGGTCTACGAGCAGTACTTC.

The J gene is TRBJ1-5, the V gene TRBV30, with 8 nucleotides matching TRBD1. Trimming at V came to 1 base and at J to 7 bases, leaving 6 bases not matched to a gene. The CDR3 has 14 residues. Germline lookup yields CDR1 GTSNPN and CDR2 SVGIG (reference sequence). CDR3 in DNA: TGTGCCTGGAGTGCCGGGACAGGCAGCCAGCCCCAGCATTTT. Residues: CAWSAGTGSQPQHF.

The CDR3 coding sequence is TGTGCCAGCTCACCACCGGGGACAGGGGGCATGAACACTGAAGCTTTCTTT. Its translation: CASSPPGTGGMNTEAFF. The V and J genes are TRBV18 and TRBJ1-1, with 12 bases matching TRBD1. CDR1 KGHSH and CDR2 LQKENI come from the germline V gene. This CDR3 is 17 amino acids long. J lost 0 bases, V lost 0 bases, and 2 bases had no gene match. The full variable domain, with the rest looked up from reference TRBV18 and TRBJ1-1, is NAGVMQNPRHLVRRRGQEARLRCSPMKGHSHVYWYRQLPEEGLKFMVYLQKENIIDESGMPKERFSAEFPKEGPSILRIQQVVRGDSAAYFCASSPPGTGGMNTEAFFGQGTRLTVV.

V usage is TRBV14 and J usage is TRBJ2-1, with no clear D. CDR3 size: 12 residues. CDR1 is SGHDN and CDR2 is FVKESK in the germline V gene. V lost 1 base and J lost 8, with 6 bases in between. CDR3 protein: CASSQGGHEQFF. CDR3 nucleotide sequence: TGTGCCAGCAGCCAAGGCGGCCATGAGCAGTTCTTC.

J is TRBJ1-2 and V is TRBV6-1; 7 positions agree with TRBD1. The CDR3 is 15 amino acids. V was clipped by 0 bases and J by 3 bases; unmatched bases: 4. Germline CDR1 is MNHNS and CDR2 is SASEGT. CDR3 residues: CASSEADGQDYGYTF. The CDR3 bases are TGTGCCAGCAGTGAAGCGGATGGACAGGACTATGGCTACACCTTC.

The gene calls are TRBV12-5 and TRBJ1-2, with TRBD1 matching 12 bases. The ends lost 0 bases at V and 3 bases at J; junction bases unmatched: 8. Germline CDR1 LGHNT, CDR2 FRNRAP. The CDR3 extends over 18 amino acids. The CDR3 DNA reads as TGTGCTAGTGGTTTGGTACTTGGGACAGGGGGCGCCCACTATGGCTACACCTTC. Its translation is CASGLVLGTGGAHYGYTF.

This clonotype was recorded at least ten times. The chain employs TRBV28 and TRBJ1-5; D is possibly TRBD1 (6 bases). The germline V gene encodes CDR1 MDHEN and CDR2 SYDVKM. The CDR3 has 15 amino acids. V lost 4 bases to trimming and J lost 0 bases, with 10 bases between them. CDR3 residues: CASSYGQNSNQPQHF. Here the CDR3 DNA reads TGTGCCAGCAGTTACGGACAGAATAGCAATCAGCCCCAGCATTTT. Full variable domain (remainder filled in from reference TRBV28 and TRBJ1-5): DVKVTQSSRYLVKRTGEKVFLECVQDMDHENMFWYRQDPGLGLRLIYFSYDVKMKEKGDIPEGYSVSREKKERFSLILESASTNQTSMYLCASSYGQNSNQPQHFGDGTRLSIL.

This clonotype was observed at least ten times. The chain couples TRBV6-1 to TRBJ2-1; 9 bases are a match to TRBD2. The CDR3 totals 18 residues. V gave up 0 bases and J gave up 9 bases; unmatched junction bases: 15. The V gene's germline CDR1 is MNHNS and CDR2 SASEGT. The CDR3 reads CASSEAELAGGFIFEQFF. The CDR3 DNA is TGTGCCAGCAGTGAAGCCGAACTAGCGGGCGGTTTTATTTTTGAGCAGTTCTTC.